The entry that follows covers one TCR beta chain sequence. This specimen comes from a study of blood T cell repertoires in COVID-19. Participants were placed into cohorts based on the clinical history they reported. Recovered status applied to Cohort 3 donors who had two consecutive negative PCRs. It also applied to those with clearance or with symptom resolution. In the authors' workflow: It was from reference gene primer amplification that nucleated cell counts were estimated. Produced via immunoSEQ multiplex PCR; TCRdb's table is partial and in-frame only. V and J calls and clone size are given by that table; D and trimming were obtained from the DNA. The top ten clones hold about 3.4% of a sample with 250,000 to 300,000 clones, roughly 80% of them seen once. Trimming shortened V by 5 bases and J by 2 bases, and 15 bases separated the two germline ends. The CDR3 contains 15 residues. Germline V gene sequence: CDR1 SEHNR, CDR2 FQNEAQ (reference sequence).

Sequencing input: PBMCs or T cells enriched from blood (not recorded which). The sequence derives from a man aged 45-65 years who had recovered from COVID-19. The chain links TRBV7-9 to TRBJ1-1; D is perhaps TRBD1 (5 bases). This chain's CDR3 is CASSRTGSGNTEAFF. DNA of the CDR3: TGTGCCAGCAGCCGCACAGGATCGGGTAACACTGAAGCTTTCTTT.